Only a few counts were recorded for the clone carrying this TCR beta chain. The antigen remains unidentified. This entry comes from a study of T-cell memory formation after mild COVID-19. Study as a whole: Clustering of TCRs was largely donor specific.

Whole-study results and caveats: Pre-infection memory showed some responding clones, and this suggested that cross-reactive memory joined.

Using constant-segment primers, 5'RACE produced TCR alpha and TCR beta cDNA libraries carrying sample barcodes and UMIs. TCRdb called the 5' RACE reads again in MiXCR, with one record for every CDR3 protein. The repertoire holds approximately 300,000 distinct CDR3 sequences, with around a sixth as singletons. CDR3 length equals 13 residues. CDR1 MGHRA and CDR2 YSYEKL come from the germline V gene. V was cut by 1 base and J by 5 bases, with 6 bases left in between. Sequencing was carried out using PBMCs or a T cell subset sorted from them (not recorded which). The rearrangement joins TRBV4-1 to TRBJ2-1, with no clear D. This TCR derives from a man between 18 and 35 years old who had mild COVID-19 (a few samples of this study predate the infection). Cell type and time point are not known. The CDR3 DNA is TGCGCCAGCAGCCAAGCTATGAACAATGAGCAGTTCTTC. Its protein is CASSQAMNNEQFF.